This T cell receptor beta chain originates from a study of T cells expressing NK-cell markers. Findings and limits, study-wide: The study found dominant NKG2C+ clonotypes at 1.0-7.0% of CD8+ T cells in six donors.

Generation of TCR beta cDNA was performed by 5'RACE template switching incorporating UMIs. One entry per CDR3 protein, without DNA, is what TCRdb gives after re-calling the 5' RACE reads. The sample table includes about 380,000 distinct CDR3 sequences. CDR1 is SGDLS, CDR2 YYNGEE, per germline. CDR3 length: 16 residues. As concerns this clonotype: Its antigen is not known.

The chain uses TRBV9 and TRBJ2-5; the D call from TCRdb, TRBD1, cannot be confirmed without DNA. The origin of this receptor is a man aged 18-69 years in good health. What was sequenced was blood T cells: a sorted CD56 or NKG2C T cell subset, CD4+ or CD8+ T cells, or bulk PBMC T cells (not recorded which). This chain's CDR3 is CASSPRTGNPPETQYF.